This T cell receptor beta chain was found in a study of blood T cell repertoires in COVID-19. Study overall: Sources were T cells, B-cell-depleted T cells, or PBMCs; the material itself was cDNA or gDNA.

Sequencing used immunoSEQ multiplex PCR; TCRdb keeps in-frame clones, though not all of them. The sample records roughly 190,000 clones, approximately 79% being singletons. The J segment lost 2 bases and the V segment lost 6 bases, leaving 4 bases of the junction unmatched. There are 14 residues in the CDR3. Germline V gene sequence: CDR1 DFQATT, CDR2 SNEGSKA (reference sequence). This TCR derives from a woman in her fifties or sixties with acute COVID-19. The V call is TRBV20-1, the J call TRBJ2-2; 9 nucleotides agree with TRBD2. Sequencing was performed on PBMCs or T cells enriched from blood (not recorded which). In DNA form, the CDR3 reads TGCAGTGCGAGTAGCGGGAGTAACACCGGGGAGCTGTTTTTT. Its translation: CSASSGSNTGELFF.